This T cell receptor (beta chain) was documented in a study of blood T cell repertoires in COVID-19. Study-wide context: COVID-19 samples from acute and convalescent phases originated in the United States, Italy and Spain. Nucleic acid was either cDNA or gDNA, and it came from T cells, B-cell-depleted T cells, or PBMCs.

Seattle's enrolled individuals joined amid active infection and were then monitored longitudinally. Germline assignment: CDR1 ENHRY and CDR2 SYGVKD. This CDR3 has 14 residues. V was pared by 3 bases and J by 3 bases, with 4 bases of the junction left unmatched. Authors' analysis steps: Reference gene primer amplification yielded estimated nucleated cell counts. Measured with immunoSEQ multiplex PCR; TCRdb has only the in-frame clones, and not every one. V and J calls and clone size are given by that table; D and trimming were obtained from the DNA. The repertoire holds about 200,000 clones, approximately 78% seen once, with approximately 5% in the top ten.

The V and J genes are TRBV10-3 and TRBJ2-5, with TRBD2 matching 7 bases. The sequence came from a woman between 65 and 79 years old with COVID-19, enrolled during active disease. Sequences were obtained from peripheral blood. Written as DNA, the CDR3 is TGTGCCATCAGTGATCTGGGAGGGAAAGAGACCCAGTACTTC. Its translation is CAISDLGGKETQYF.